One and the same sample provided the 6 T cell receptor beta chains below, sequenced in a study of beta chain features in type 1 diabetes. Points from the study as a whole: Researchers report that Type 1 diabetes patients had moderately but significantly shorter TCRB CDR3s across all four CD4+ subsets.

cDNA synthesis used the whole RNA isolate, giving expressed TCRB sequences. Method: immunoSEQ multiplex PCR; TCRdb's copy keeps in-frame clones and lacks some. Of 550,000 to 850,000 clones listed, 13% are singletons. Their antigen targets remain unknown. The material sequenced was naive CD4+ T cells from blood. Every receptor here comes from a man aged 18 to 29 with type 1 diabetes.

The chain links TRBV28 to TRBJ2-7; D remains unclear. Germline V CDR1 and CDR2: MDHEN, SYDVKM. Trimming left V 2 bases short and J 4 bases short, with 12 bases between. This CDR3 contains 14 residues. CDR3 in amino acids: CASSLADGSYEQYF. In nucleotides, the CDR3 is TGTGCCAGCAGTTTAGCTGACGGGTCTTACGAGCAGTACTTC.

The sample holds a few counts of this clone. This sequence joins TRBV7-2 and TRBJ2-7; 13 bases fit TRBD2. CDR1 and CDR2 (germline): SGHTA, FQGNSA. V was pared by 5 bases and J by 4 bases, with 11 bases of the junction left unmatched. This CDR3 is 17 amino acids long. The CDR3: CASSAGTSGAPGYEQYF. DNA for the CDR3: TGTGCCAGCAGCGCTGGGACTAGCGGGGCCCCGGGGTACGAGCAGTACTTC.

This sequence joins TRBV14 and TRBJ1-1, with 7 bases fitting TRBD1. Germline V gene lookup returns CDR1 SGHDN and CDR2 FVKESK. The CDR3 has 14 amino acids. Trimming took 3 bases from V and 4 from J; bases not matched to a gene: 5. CDR3 coding DNA: TGTGCCAGCAGCCAGGCAGGGGGTTCCACTGAAGCTTTCTTT. Protein product: CASSQAGGSTEAFF.

As to this clone: Different DNA sequences within this sample yield the same CDR3. The chain is built from TRBV30 and TRBJ2-7; TRBD1 might be the D (6 bases). Germline V lookup: CDR1 GTSNPN, CDR2 SVGIG (reference sequence). Trimming left V 5 bases short and J 4 bases short, with 9 bases between. CDR3 length: 11 amino acids. CDR3: CAWGGPYEQYF. CDR3 DNA: TGTGCCTGGGGGGGCCCTTACGAGCAGTACTTC.

The rearrangement links TRBV18 to TRBJ2-5; tentatively, D is TRBD1 (5 bases). The CDR3 totals 16 residues. Trimming cost V 0 bases and J 0 bases, with 11 bases left between them. CDR1 is KGHSH, CDR2 LQKENI, per germline. Here the CDR3 reads CASSPPRRRDQETQYF. DNA for the CDR3: TGTGCCAGCTCACCACCGAGGCGCAGGGACCAAGAGACCCAGTACTTC.

About this clone: At one of its ends the junction is not consistent with the germline gene, which may arise from a read error. The CDR3, as DNA: TGTGCCACCGGCAGCGGAATCACAGATACGCAGTATTTT. Translated, it gives CATGSGITDTQYF. The chain carries TRBV15 and TRBJ2-3; a weak D match, TRBD2 (5 bases). Germline V gene data show CDR1 as LNHNV and CDR2 as YYDKDF (reference sequence). There are 13 residues in the CDR3.